The 12 T cell receptor beta chains given below trace back to one sample, sequenced in a study of OX40 agonist ivuxolimab in advanced cancers. The protocol was immunoSEQ multiplex PCR, while the TCRdb copy is restricted to in-frame clones and leaves out a portion. The sample contains 25,000 to 30,000 clones, 80% to 85% of which appear only once. The input for sequencing was CD4+ or CD8+ T cells sorted from blood, taken in a trial of the OX40 agonist ivuxolimab. The source is an adult with an advanced solid tumor such as melanoma, head and neck, liver or kidney cancer.

This sequence joins TRBV27 and TRBJ2-1, with D perhaps TRBD2 (6 bases). The CDR3 length is 14 residues. V was trimmed by 0 bases and J by 9 bases, leaving 12 bases between them. CDR1 and CDR2 (germline): MNHEY, SMNVEV (reference sequence). The CDR3 loop reads CASSLSTSGAEQFF. CDR3 DNA: TGTGCCAGCAGTTTATCGACTAGTGGGGCTGAGCAGTTCTTC.

The genes are TRBV11-2 and TRBJ2-7; no clear D. The germline V and J ends were trimmed by 5 bases and 6 bases, with 11 bases remaining between them. This CDR3 is 12 amino acids long. Germline V gene lookup returns CDR1 SGHAT and CDR2 FQNNGV. Here the CDR3 DNA reads TGTGCCAGCAGCCCGGGTATGATCGAGCAGTACTTC. It translates to CASSPGMIEQYF.

The chain recombines TRBV4-3 with TRBJ2-1, with D unresolved. Per germline, CDR1 LGHNA and CDR2 YSLEER. This CDR3 spans 16 amino acids. The V end was cut by 0 bases, the J end by 0 bases, with 9 bases between. The CDR3: CASSQEATSSYNEQFF. CDR3 coding DNA: TGCGCCAGCAGCCAAGAAGCCACGAGCTCCTACAATGAGCAGTTCTTC.

The chain carries TRBV5-6 and TRBJ2-7; 7 nucleotides line up with TRBD1. The CDR3 contains 13 residues. In germline, CDR1 is SGHDT, CDR2 YYEEEE. J was trimmed by 3 bases and V by 3 bases; bases with no gene match: 3. CDR3 sequence (DNA): TGTGCCAGCAGCTCTTGGGACAGCTACGAGCAGTACTTC. Protein sequence: CASSSWDSYEQYF.

This rearrangement joins TRBV7-9 to TRBJ2-3; TRBD1 matches at 10 bases. The length of the CDR3 is 17 residues. The trim removed 5 bases at V and 2 bases at J, leaving 10 bases unmatched. CDR1 and CDR2 from the germline V gene are SEHNR and FQNEAQ (reference sequence). This CDR3 is CASSQSSGTGVTDTQYF. The CDR3 DNA reads TGTGCCAGCAGCCAGTCATCCGGGACAGGGGTCACAGATACGCAGTATTTT.

The chain is built from TRBV27 and TRBJ2-7, with 9 bases lining up with TRBD2. The germline V gene encodes CDR1 MNHEY and CDR2 SMNVEV (reference sequence). This CDR3 spans 15 amino acids. V lost 3 bases and J lost 4; bases outside the gene matches: 7. The CDR3 nucleotides read TGTGCCAGCAGTTTTGGCCCGACTAGCGGATACGAGCAGTACTTC. Residues: CASSFGPTSGYEQYF.

The chain links TRBV6-5 to TRBJ1-2; D is uncertain. The CDR3 loop spans 14 amino acids. The germline V and J ends were trimmed by 3 bases and 2 bases, with 10 bases remaining between them. The germline CDR1 and CDR2 sequences are MNHEY and SVGAGI. This chain's CDR3 is CASSYIGFNYGYTF. The CDR3 region has the DNA TGTGCCAGCAGTTATATTGGATTCAACTATGGCTACACCTTC.

This clone was detected only once. The genes are TRBV28 and TRBJ1-2, with TRBD1 matching 8 bases. This CDR3 contains 15 residues. V trimming: 5 bases; J trimming: 5 bases; junction bases outside the gene matches: 10. Germline CDR1 and CDR2: MDHEN and SYDVKM. DNA for the CDR3: TGTGCCAGCAGTGCCCGAGACAGGGGTAATTATGGCTACACCTTC. Its translation: CASSARDRGNYGYTF.

The chain has TRBV29-1 and TRBJ1-2; 9 bases agree with TRBD1. V lost 4 bases, J lost 2 bases, and 8 bases stayed unmatched. Germline CDR1 and CDR2: SQVTM and ANQGSEA. The CDR3 sequence is 15 residues long. The CDR3 is CSVVGQGRSNYGYTF. DNA of the CDR3: TGCAGCGTTGTGGGACAGGGAAGATCAAACTATGGCTACACCTTC.

The V call is TRBV30, the J call TRBJ2-7, with D perhaps given as TRBD1 or TRBD2 (6 bases each). This CDR3 is 17 amino acids long. CDR1 is GTSNPN, CDR2 SVGIG, per germline (reference sequence). With 1 base removed from V and 3 bases from J, the gap between germline ends came to 22 bases. The CDR3 DNA reads TGTGCCTGGAGTGACGTCGGGGCGGGAAGGACAGTCTACGAGCAGTACTTC. Translating it yields CAWSDVGAGRTVYEQYF.

The J gene is TRBJ2-1, the V gene TRBV5-6; TRBD2 matches 7 bases. Germline-derived CDR1 and CDR2 are SGHDT and YYEEEE. CDR3 length equals 14 residues. The V and J ends lost 4 bases and 5 bases, in that order; junction bases with no gene match: 6. The CDR3 loop reads CASSPGLADNEQFF. The CDR3 DNA reads TGTGCCAGCAGCCCCGGGCTAGCGGACAATGAGCAGTTCTTC.

The chain links TRBV9 to TRBJ1-1; TRBD1 matches at 7 bases. CDR3 length: 15 amino acids. Germline V lookup: CDR1 SGDLS, CDR2 YYNGEE. The V and J ends lost 0 bases and 4 bases, in that order; junction bases with no gene match: 6. The DNA for the CDR3 is TGTGCCAGCAGCGTAGCTGGGGAGGGGGCCACTGAAGCTTTCTTT. This codes for CASSVAGEGATEAFF.